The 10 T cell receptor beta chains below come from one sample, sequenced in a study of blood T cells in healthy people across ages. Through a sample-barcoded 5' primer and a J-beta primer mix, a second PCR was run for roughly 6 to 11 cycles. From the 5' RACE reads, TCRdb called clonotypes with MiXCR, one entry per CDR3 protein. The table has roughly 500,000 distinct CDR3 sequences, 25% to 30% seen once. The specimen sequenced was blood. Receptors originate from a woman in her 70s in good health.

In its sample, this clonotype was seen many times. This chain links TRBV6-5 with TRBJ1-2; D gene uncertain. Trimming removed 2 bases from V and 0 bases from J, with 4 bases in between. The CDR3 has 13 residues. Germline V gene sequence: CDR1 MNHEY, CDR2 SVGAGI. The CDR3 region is CASSYGANYGYTF. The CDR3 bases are TGTGCCAGCAGTTACGGGGCTAACTATGGCTACACCTTC.

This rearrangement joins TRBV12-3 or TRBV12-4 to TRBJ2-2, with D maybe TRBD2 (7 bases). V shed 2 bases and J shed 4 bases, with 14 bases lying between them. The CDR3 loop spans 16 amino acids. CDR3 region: CASSLMSGGLTGELFF. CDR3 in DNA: TGTGCCAGCAGTTTAATGTCGGGGGGCCTCACCGGGGAGCTGTTTTTT.

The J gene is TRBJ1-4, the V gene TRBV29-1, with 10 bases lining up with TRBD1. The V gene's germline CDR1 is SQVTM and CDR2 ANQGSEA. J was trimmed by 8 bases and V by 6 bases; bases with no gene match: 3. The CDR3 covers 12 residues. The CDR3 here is CSVDRGEEKLFF. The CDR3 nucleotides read TGCAGCGTGGACAGGGGGGAAGAAAAACTGTTTTTT.

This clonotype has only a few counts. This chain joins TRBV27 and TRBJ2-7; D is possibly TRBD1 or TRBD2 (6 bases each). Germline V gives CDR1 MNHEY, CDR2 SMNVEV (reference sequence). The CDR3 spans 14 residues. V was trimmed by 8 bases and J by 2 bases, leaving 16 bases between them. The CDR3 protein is CASLPRGDPYEQYF. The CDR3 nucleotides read TGTGCCAGCCTTCCAAGGGGGGACCCCTACGAGCAGTACTTC.

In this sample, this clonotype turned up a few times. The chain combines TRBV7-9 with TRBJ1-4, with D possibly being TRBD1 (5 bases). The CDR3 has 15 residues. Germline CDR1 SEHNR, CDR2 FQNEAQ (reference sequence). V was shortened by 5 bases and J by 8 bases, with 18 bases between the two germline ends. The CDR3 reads CASSPQGRHTEKLFF. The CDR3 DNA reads TGTGCCAGCAGCCCTCAGGGCCGACATACCGAAAAACTGTTTTTT.

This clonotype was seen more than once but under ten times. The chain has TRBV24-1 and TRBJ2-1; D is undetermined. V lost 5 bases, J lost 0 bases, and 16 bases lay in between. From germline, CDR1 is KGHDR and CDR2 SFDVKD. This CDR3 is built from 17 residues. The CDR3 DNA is TGTGCCACCAGTGTACTAAACGCCTTCAGCTCCTACAATGAGCAGTTCTTC. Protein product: CATSVLNAFSSYNEQFF.

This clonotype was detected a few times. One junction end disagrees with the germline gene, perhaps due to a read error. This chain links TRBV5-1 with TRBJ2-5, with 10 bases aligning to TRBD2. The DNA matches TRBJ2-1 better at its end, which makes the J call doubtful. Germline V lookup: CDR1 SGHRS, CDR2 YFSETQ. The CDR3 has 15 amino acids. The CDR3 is CASSLRLAGYSEQFF. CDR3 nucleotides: TGCGCCAGCAGCTTGAGACTAGCGGGCTACAGTGAGCAGTTCTTC.

This CDR3 is CASSLAYGTVNTGELFF. The CDR3 nucleotides read TGTGCCAGCAGCTTAGCCTACGGCACAGTAAACACCGGGGAGCTGTTTTTT. The genes are TRBV7-2 and TRBJ2-2; D is unclear. The CDR3 loop spans 17 amino acids. Germline V CDR1 and CDR2: SGHTA, FQGNSA. V was clipped by 0 bases and J by 2 bases, with 13 bases between them.

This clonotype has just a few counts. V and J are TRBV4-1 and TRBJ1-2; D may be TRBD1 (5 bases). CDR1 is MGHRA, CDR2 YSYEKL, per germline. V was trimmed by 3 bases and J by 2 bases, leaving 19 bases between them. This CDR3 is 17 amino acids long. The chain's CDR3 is CASSHAVLRGSNYGYTF. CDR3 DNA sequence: TGCGCCAGCAGCCATGCGGTCTTGAGGGGTTCCAACTATGGCTACACCTTC.

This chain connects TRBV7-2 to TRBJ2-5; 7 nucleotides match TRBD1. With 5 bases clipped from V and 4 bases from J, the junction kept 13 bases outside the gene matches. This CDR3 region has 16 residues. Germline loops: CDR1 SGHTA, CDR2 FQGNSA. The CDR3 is CASSRRRTGARETQYF. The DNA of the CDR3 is TGTGCCAGCAGCCGAAGAAGGACAGGTGCTAGAGAGACCCAGTACTTC.